A single sample gave rise to the 31 T cell receptor beta chains below, sequenced in a study of CD8 T cells in Susac syndrome (dated by TCRdb to between 2018 and 2021). Library prep was done by the immunoSEQ multiplex PCR assay. RNA was extracted using the RNeasy kit, and roughly 0.45 to 1 microgram was reverse transcribed with random hexamers. TCRdb trimmed the raw reads at Q25, called clones with MiXCR and kept productive beta chains. Here each entry gathers all rows of one CDR3 protein and keeps the most common genes and DNA. This sample has over 100,000 distinct CDR3 sequences in its table, and less than 97% of those were observed once. The top ten hold about 0.1% of the sample. Sequencing input: CD4+ T cells from PBMCs. The receptors were sampled from a human donor in good health.

This chain joins TRBV6-5 and TRBJ2-3, with D possibly being TRBD2 (5 bases). CDR1 and CDR2 from the germline V gene are MNHEY and SVGAGI. V lost 6 bases to trimming and J lost 3 bases, with 16 bases between them. The CDR3 extends over 15 amino acids. The CDR3 DNA sequence: TGTGCCAGCAGATCAGCGGAACCTGGAACAGATACGCAGTATTTT. Translating gives CASRSAEPGTDTQYF.

This clonotype was observed a single time. This chain uses TRBV4-1 with TRBJ1-2; D is possibly TRBD1 (5 bases). Trimming removed 1 base from V and 8 bases from J, with 17 bases in between. Germline-derived CDR1 and CDR2 are MGHRA and YSYEKL. The CDR3 is made up of 15 amino acids. CDR3 DNA: TGCGCCAGCAGCCAAGCTAATGCTGGACACGGGGGCTACACCTTC. Encoded protein: CASSQANAGHGGYTF.

V and J are TRBV7-9 and TRBJ1-5; D unresolved. The germline V gene encodes CDR1 SEHNR and CDR2 FQNEAQ (reference sequence). CDR3 length equals 12 residues. V was trimmed by 1 base and J by 3 bases, leaving 1 base between them. The CDR3 sequence is CASSLDNQPQHF. The CDR3 bases are TGTGCCAGCAGCTTAGACAATCAGCCCCAGCATTTT.

This rearrangement joins TRBV19 to TRBJ2-3; 8 bases map to TRBD1. The CDR3 is made up of 13 amino acids. CDR1 is LNHDA, CDR2 SQIVND, per germline (reference sequence). V lost 9 bases and J lost 5; bases outside the gene matches: 7. CDR3 nucleotides: TGTGCCAGCCGACAGGGGCTGGAAGATACGCAGTATTTT. It is translated as CASRQGLEDTQYF.

The CDR3 spells CASSPWTYGQSDTQYF. CDR3 nucleotide sequence: TGTGCCAGTAGTCCTTGGACTTACGGGCAGTCAGATACGCAGTATTTT. The rearrangement joins TRBV19 to TRBJ2-3; weak D call: TRBD2 (5 bases). Trimming took 5 bases from V and 4 from J, leaving 19 bases between them. The CDR3 spans 16 residues. Germline V gene sequence: CDR1 LNHDA, CDR2 SQIVND (reference sequence).

V and J are TRBV2 and TRBJ2-2, with D perhaps matching TRBD1 (6 bases). V lost 8 bases, J lost 6 bases, and 13 bases lay in between. Germline V gene sequence: CDR1 SNHLY, CDR2 FYNNEI. The CDR3 extends over 13 amino acids. The CDR3 is CASPTGWAGELFF. The CDR3 DNA reads as TGTGCCAGCCCCACAGGGTGGGCCGGGGAGCTGTTTTTT.

A few counts support this clonotype. The gene calls are TRBV11-3 and TRBJ2-7; D remains unclear. Trimming took 5 bases from V and 0 from J, leaving 2 bases between them. Germline V CDR1 and CDR2: SGHNT, YENEEA. CDR3 length equals 11 residues. The DNA of the CDR3 is TGTGCCAGCAGCAACTCCTACGAGCAGTACTTC. Translation: CASSNSYEQYF.

This chain uses TRBV7-2 with TRBJ2-5; D ambiguous. V was pared by 4 bases and J by 5 bases, with 11 bases between. Germline V gene data show CDR1 as SGHTA and CDR2 as FQGNSA. The CDR3 runs 13 residues. The CDR3, as DNA: TGTGCCAGCAGCTCTAAGATCCAGGAGACCCAGTACTTC. As protein: CASSSKIQETQYF.

The chain combines TRBV7-9 with TRBJ2-3; the D gene is possibly TRBD1 (5 bases). This CDR3 is built from 14 residues. With 1 base removed from V and 4 bases from J, the gap between germline ends came to 9 bases. CDR1 and CDR2 from the germline V gene are SEHNR and FQNEAQ (reference sequence). The CDR3: CASSLGRAADTQYF. The DNA of the CDR3 is TGTGCCAGCAGCTTAGGCAGGGCTGCAGATACGCAGTATTTT.

DNA of the CDR3: TGTGCCAGCTCACCACCGGGACTAGGTGCCTACGAGCAGTACTTC. This translates into CASSPPGLGAYEQYF. This chain uses TRBV18 with TRBJ2-7; 8 bases match TRBD2. V shed 0 bases and J 2 bases; nucleotides not matched to a gene: 3. The CDR3 totals 15 residues. Per germline, CDR1 KGHSH and CDR2 LQKENI. Full variable domain (missing parts from reference TRBV18 and TRBJ2-7): NAGVMQNPRHLVRRRGQEARLRCSPMKGHSHVYWYRQLPEEGLKFMVYLQKENIIDESGMPKERFSAEFPKEGPSILRIQQVVRGDSAAYFCASSPPGLGAYEQYFGPGTRLTVT.

CDR3 region: CASRPIAQGRTEAFF. The CDR3 DNA sequence: TGCGCCAGCAGGCCAATTGCTCAGGGGCGAACTGAAGCTTTCTTT. V usage is TRBV4-3 and J usage is TRBJ1-1; maybe TRBD1 (6 bases). CDR3 length equals 15 residues. Germline V CDR1 and CDR2: LGHNA, YSLEER. Trimming took off 6 bases at V and 5 bases at J, with 19 bases between the two ends.

This clonotype was found once. The rearrangement uses TRBV4-1 and TRBJ2-3; TRBD2 aligns across 13 bases. V lost 1 base and J lost 7; bases outside the gene matches: 11. Germline CDR1 MGHRA, CDR2 YSYEKL. This CDR3 spans 18 amino acids. The CDR3 is CASSQAIRTSGSPYTQYF. CDR3 nucleotide sequence: TGCGCCAGCAGCCAAGCAATACGGACTAGCGGGAGTCCATATACGCAGTATTTT.

This chain uses TRBV9 with TRBJ2-2, with D unclear. The CDR3 runs 15 residues. Germline CDR1 is SGDLS and CDR2 is YYNGEE. The V gene lost 0 bases and the J gene lost 3 bases, with 9 bases spanning the gap. For the CDR3, the DNA is TGTGCCAGCAGCGTAGCGGTGGGGTACACCGGGGAGCTGTTTTTT. Translating gives CASSVAVGYTGELFF.

The chain recombines TRBV20-1 with TRBJ2-5, with 12 bases fitting TRBD2. V shed 5 bases and J 5 bases; nucleotides not matched to a gene: 6. This CDR3 is 14 amino acids long. Germline V gene data show CDR1 as DFQATT and CDR2 as SNEGSKA (reference sequence). This CDR3 reads CSAPSGGAQETQYF. CDR3 in DNA: TGCAGTGCTCCTAGCGGGGGGGCTCAGGAGACCCAGTACTTC.

The chain has TRBV29-1 and TRBJ2-7; D tentatively reads TRBD1 or TRBD2 (6 bases each). The V gene lost 6 bases and the J gene lost 5 bases, with 11 bases spanning the gap. Germline V lookup: CDR1 SQVTM, CDR2 ANQGSEA. The CDR3 totals 11 residues. The CDR3 spells CSVNREDEQYF. The CDR3 DNA reads TGCAGCGTGAACAGGGAGGACGAGCAGTACTTC.

V usage is TRBV12-3 or TRBV12-4 and J usage is TRBJ2-1; maybe TRBD1 (6 bases). Deletions cut 5 bases from V and 2 bases from J, with 10 bases between. There are 14 residues in the CDR3. The CDR3 sequence: CASSPRDTYNEQFF. CDR3 DNA: TGTGCCAGCAGTCCCCGGGACACCTACAATGAGCAGTTCTTC.

A few counts support this clonotype. The genes are TRBV30 and TRBJ1-1; tentative D call: TRBD1 (5 bases). CDR1 is GTSNPN and CDR2 is SVGIG in the germline V gene (reference sequence). There are 13 residues in the CDR3. The V and J ends lost 8 bases and 5 bases respectively, with 18 bases between them. As DNA, the CDR3 is TGTGCCGGACGGGACCTTGAAAGGACTGAAGCTTTCTTT. This translates into CAGRDLERTEAFF.

The gene calls are TRBV12-3 or TRBV12-4 and TRBJ2-1; D may be TRBD2 (6 bases). Trimming cost V 11 bases and J 0 bases, with 17 bases left between them. The CDR3 is 15 amino acids. CDR3 in amino acids: CASKGGDLSYNEQFF. CDR3 DNA sequence: TGTGCCTCTAAAGGAGGGGATCTCTCCTACAATGAGCAGTTCTTC.

The chain links TRBV20-1 to TRBJ2-5, with 12 bases that match TRBD2. Germline trimming cut 5 bases from V and 6 bases from J; bases unmatched to any gene: 10. Germline lookup yields CDR1 DFQATT and CDR2 SNEGSKA (reference sequence). The CDR3 length is 15 residues. DNA of the CDR3: TGCAGTGCTCGGACTAGCGGGGAGGGGTTCAAGACCCAGTACTTC. Amino acids: CSARTSGEGFKTQYF.

The chain combines TRBV7-2 with TRBJ2-5, with a tentative D call TRBD1 (6 bases). The ends were cut back, 5 bases at V and 5 bases at J, with 18 bases in the middle. Germline lookup yields CDR1 SGHTA and CDR2 FQGNSA. The CDR3 has 15 residues. Written as DNA, the CDR3 is TGTGCCAGCAGCCCCAGGGGCACAGTCTTTGAGACCCAGTACTTC. As protein: CASSPRGTVFETQYF.

This chain links TRBV9 with TRBJ1-1, with TRBD1 matching 7 bases. Losses at the gene ends were 3 bases for V and 5 bases for J; bases not matched to a gene: 7. Germline CDR1 reads SGDLS; CDR2 reads YYNGEE. The CDR3 loop spans 14 amino acids. In DNA, the CDR3 is TGTGCCAGCAGCGCGAGCAGGGGGGTAACTGAAGCTTTCTTT. This encodes CASSASRGVTEAFF.

This chain links TRBV25-1 with TRBJ2-3; D may be TRBD2 (6 bases). Germline V gives CDR1 MGHDK, CDR2 SYGVNS. V shed 5 bases and J shed 5 bases, with 20 bases lying between them. The CDR3 is 16 amino acids. The CDR3 DNA sequence: TGTGCCAGCAGTCACATGGGGACTGAAAAGAGAGATACGCAGTATTTT. Protein product: CASSHMGTEKRDTQYF.

The chain couples TRBV29-1 to TRBJ2-3; 9 bases line up with TRBD1. Germline V gene sequence: CDR1 SQVTM, CDR2 ANQGSEA. There are 15 residues in the CDR3. V gave up 5 bases and J gave up 3 bases; unmatched junction bases: 9. The CDR3 region is CSVRIRDRATDTQYF. In DNA form, the CDR3 reads TGCAGCGTTCGAATCCGGGACAGGGCGACAGATACGCAGTATTTT.

The chain recombines TRBV6-6 with TRBJ2-2; D unclear. CDR3 length: 16 residues. Germline V gene data show CDR1 as MNHNY and CDR2 as SVGAGI (reference sequence). The V gene lost 2 bases and the J gene lost 0 bases, with 10 bases spanning the gap. CDR3 residues: CASSYRAKANTGELFF. The CDR3 DNA is TGTGCCAGCAGTTACAGGGCCAAAGCGAACACCGGGGAGCTGTTTTTT.

V usage is TRBV29-1 and J usage is TRBJ1-1; TRBD1 is a possible D gene (5 bases). The ends were cut back, 3 bases at V and 1 base at J, with 9 bases in the middle. Germline CDR1 SQVTM, CDR2 ANQGSEA. The CDR3 length is 13 residues. This CDR3 is CSVDLGGNTEAFF. Here the CDR3 DNA reads TGCAGCGTTGATCTTGGGGGGAACACTGAAGCTTTCTTT.

Here the CDR3 DNA reads TGTGCCAGCAGCGCGGACAGGTGGAACACTGAAGCTTTCTTT. It encodes CASSADRWNTEAFF. J is TRBJ1-1 and V is TRBV5-4, with 7 bases matching TRBD1. Germline V gene sequence: CDR1 SGHNT, CDR2 YYREEE (reference sequence). Germline trimming cut 4 bases from V and 1 base from J; bases unmatched to any gene: 4. The CDR3 length is 14 residues. The variable domain in full, completed from reference TRBV5-4 and TRBJ1-1, reads ETGVTQSPTHLIKTRGQQVTLRCSSQSGHNTVSWYQQALGQGPQFIFQYYREEENGRGNFPPRFSGLQFPNYSSELNVNALELDDSALYLCASSADRWNTEAFFGQGTRLTVV.

The count of this clonotype is one. This rearrangement joins TRBV5-6 to TRBJ2-7, with TRBD2 matching over 7 bases. Germline V gene lookup returns CDR1 SGHDT and CDR2 YYEEEE. The CDR3 is 15 amino acids. V shed 1 base and J 1 base; nucleotides not matched to a gene: 5. In DNA form, the CDR3 reads TGTGCCAGCAGCTTGTTGGGACTACCATCCTACGAGCAGTACTTC. Amino acid sequence: CASSLLGLPSYEQYF.

This sequence joins TRBV2 and TRBJ1-5; perhaps TRBD1 as D (5 bases). CDR3 length: 17 amino acids. Germline V gives CDR1 SNHLY, CDR2 FYNNEI. Between the trimmed V and J ends, which lost 6 bases and 3 bases, there was a span of 21 bases. CDR3 DNA: TGTGCCAGCAGCGTACCCGGGACCCAAAGGGACAATCAGCCCCAGCATTTT. Amino acid sequence: CASSVPGTQRDNQPQHF. The whole variable domain, filled in from reference TRBV2 and TRBJ1-5, reads EPEVTQTPSHQVTQMGQEVILRCVPISNHLYFYWYRQILGQKVEFLVSFYNNEISEKSEIFDDQFSVERPDGSNFTLKIRSTKLEDSAMYFCASSVPGTQRDNQPQHFGDGTRLSIL.

The chain couples TRBV29-1 to TRBJ2-7; D gene ambiguous. V was cut by 6 bases and J by 8 bases, with 20 bases left in between. In germline, CDR1 is SQVTM, CDR2 ANQGSEA. This CDR3 spans 13 amino acids. The CDR3 DNA is TGCAGCGTCCTACAACCCGAAGGTTTGCAGCAGTACTTC. It encodes CSVLQPEGLQQYF.

The V call is TRBV10-3, the J call TRBJ1-1, with D possibly TRBD1 on 6 matching bases. Trimming pared 0 bases from V and 4 bases from J, leaving 9 bases between. Germline CDR1 ENHRY, CDR2 SYGVKD. The CDR3 covers 14 residues. The CDR3 DNA reads TGTGCCATCAGTGAGTCGTCAGGGGTCACTGAAGCTTTCTTT. Translated, it gives CAISESSGVTEAFF.

The chain couples TRBV14 to TRBJ1-5; 9 nucleotides line up with TRBD1. The CDR3 consists of 15 residues. CDR1 and CDR2 from the germline V gene are SGHDN and FVKESK. The ends lost 1 base at V and 7 bases at J; junction bases unmatched: 5. CDR3 nucleotide sequence: TGTGCCAGCAGCCAAGGAGGGACAGGGTCCCAGCCCCAGCATTTT. It is translated as CASSQGGTGSQPQHF.